The 9 T cell receptor beta chains presented below share a single source sample, sequenced in a study of CD8 T cells in ankylosing spondylitis. Study-wide results and caveats: It appeared that ankylosing spondylitis blood was characterized by a TCR beta motif of several highly homologous variants.

These receptors' targets are unknown. TCRdb re-called the 5' RACE reads through MiXCR, storing one row per CDR3 protein. The table lists about 800,000 distinct CDR3 sequences, approximately 12% of them singletons. The material sequenced was blood, either unsorted or a sorted T cell fraction (not recorded which). The receptors were sampled from a male donor with ankylosing spondylitis.

A few counts support this clonotype. The chain carries TRBV12-3 or TRBV12-4 and TRBJ2-3; D is tentatively TRBD1 or TRBD2 (6 bases each). This CDR3 has 15 amino acids. With 6 bases removed from V and 5 bases from J, the gap between germline ends came to 18 bases. The CDR3 region is CASSRNRGEIDTQYF. As DNA, the CDR3 is TGTGCCAGCAGCCGAAATAGGGGGGAGATAGATACGCAGTATTTT.

This clonotype was counted between two and nine times. CDR3 protein: CSARGLMGNEQFF. CDR3 in DNA: TGCAGTGCTAGGGGACTGATGGGGAATGAGCAGTTCTTC. The chain couples TRBV20-1 to TRBJ2-1, with D possibly matching TRBD2 (6 bases). This CDR3 contains 13 residues. Germline CDR1 and CDR2: DFQATT and SNEGSKA (reference sequence). Trimming shortened V by 3 bases and J by 7 bases, and 13 bases separated the two germline ends.

A few counts support this clonotype. The chain uses TRBV5-1 and TRBJ2-1, with D unresolved. This CDR3 contains 14 residues. Germline V gene sequence: CDR1 SGHRS, CDR2 YFSETQ. V shed 0 bases and J shed 5 bases, with 9 bases lying between them. The CDR3 here is CASSLARTDNEQFF. As DNA, the CDR3 is TGCGCCAGCAGCTTGGCCCGAACAGACAATGAGCAGTTCTTC.

This clonotype has more than one count but fewer than ten. The CDR3 sequence is CSVAHRGGSHEQYF. For the CDR3, the DNA is TGCAGCGTTGCTCACAGGGGTGGTTCCCACGAGCAGTACTTC. This rearrangement joins TRBV29-1 to TRBJ2-7; TRBD1 matches 7 bases. This CDR3 is built from 14 residues. In germline, CDR1 is SQVTM, CDR2 ANQGSEA. V shed 4 bases, J shed 5 bases, and the junction held 11 bases outside the gene matches.

V usage is TRBV5-4 and J usage is TRBJ2-5; 9 bases map to TRBD1. With 5 bases clipped from V and 3 bases from J, the junction kept 11 bases outside the gene matches. Looked up from germline, CDR1 is SGHNT and CDR2 is YYREEE (reference sequence). The CDR3 loop spans 16 amino acids. CDR3 protein: CASRPTPGQGEETQYF. The CDR3 DNA follows: TGTGCCAGCAGACCTACTCCGGGACAGGGCGAAGAGACCCAGTACTTC.

This clonotype was observed a handful of times. This sequence joins TRBV3-1 and TRBJ1-1; 9 nucleotides match TRBD1. The V and J ends lost 4 bases and 6 bases, in that order; junction bases with no gene match: 12. The CDR3 sequence is 16 residues long. Germline V gene lookup returns CDR1 LGHDT and CDR2 YNNKEL (reference sequence). The CDR3 sequence is CASSLRDRAFSSEAFF. The CDR3 nucleotides are TGTGCCAGCAGCCTCCGGGACAGGGCTTTTTCATCTGAAGCTTTCTTT.

Many counts were recorded for this clonotype. This rearrangement joins TRBV28 to TRBJ2-1; TRBD1 or TRBD2 may be the D gene (6 bases each). Looked up from germline, CDR1 is MDHEN and CDR2 is SYDVKM. CDR3 length: 12 residues. V was cut by 3 bases and J by 8 bases, with 8 bases left in between. The CDR3 region is CASSLRGDEQFF. The CDR3 bases are TGTGCCAGCAGTTTGAGGGGGGATGAGCAGTTCTTC.

In this sample, this clonotype turned up many times. The chain joins TRBV5-1 to TRBJ2-1, with 9 bases that match TRBD2. Losses at the gene ends were 5 bases for V and 10 bases for J; bases not matched to a gene: 10. The germline V gene has CDR1 SGHRS and CDR2 YFSETQ. This CDR3 spans 14 amino acids. CDR3 sequence reads: CASSTVAGVREQFF. The CDR3 DNA sequence: TGCGCCAGCAGTACGGTAGCGGGAGTTCGAGAGCAGTTCTTC.

Many counts were recorded for this clonotype. The chain is built from TRBV6-5 and TRBJ1-5, with unresolved D. Trimming removed 2 bases at V and 5 bases at J, with 7 bases between. CDR1 and CDR2 (germline): MNHEY, SVGAGI. This CDR3 region has 13 residues. The chain's CDR3 is CASSYRPHQPQHF. The CDR3 bases are TGTGCCAGCAGTTACCGGCCACATCAGCCCCAGCATTTT.